These 5 T cell receptor beta chains came from one sample sequenced in a study of T-cell reconstitution after alpha-beta-depleted transplantation in children. A TCRbeta library incorporating unique molecular identifiers was prepared. Each CDR3 protein is one row after TCRdb ran MiXCR on the PCR reads. Of 200,000 to 300,000 distinct CDR3 sequences in the sample, 6.5% to 10% were seen once. Sequenced material: PBMCs, mostly from graft donor cells, taken 180 days after TCRalphabeta/CD19-depleted stem cell transplant. Receptor source: a male patient under 18 who had a stem cell transplant for acute lymphoblastic leukemia, so the T cells may come from the graft donor.

In its sample, this clonotype was seen many times. The chain uses TRBV20-1 and TRBJ2-7; unclear D gene. This CDR3 is built from 13 residues. Trimming stripped 3 bases from V and 0 bases from J, with 9 bases between. CDR1 is DFQATT and CDR2 is SNEGSKA in the germline V gene (reference sequence). The CDR3 DNA reads as TGCAGTGCTAGGCGGTCCAACTCCTACGAGCAGTACTTC. This codes for CSARRSNSYEQYF.

This clonotype was seen many times. This chain joins TRBV20-1 and TRBJ1-5; 9 bases are a match to TRBD1. Germline loops: CDR1 DFQATT, CDR2 SNEGSKA (reference sequence). The CDR3 is 12 amino acids. The CDR3: CSGQGGSQPQHF. The CDR3 DNA sequence: TGCTCGGGACAGGGTGGCAGTCAGCCCCAGCATTTT.

This clonotype was seen repeatedly, ten times or more. The chain joins TRBV4-3 to TRBJ2-1; no definite D call. The V and J ends lost 0 bases and 7 bases respectively, with 13 bases between them. The germline V gene encodes CDR1 LGHNA and CDR2 YSLEER. The length of the CDR3 is 15 residues. As DNA, the CDR3 is TGCGCCAGCAGCCAAGATGGGATCGCGGCGAATGAGCAGTTCTTC. Encoded protein: CASSQDGIAANEQFF.

This clonotype was seen a handful of times. The chain is built from TRBV9 and TRBJ2-3, with 7 bases that match TRBD2. Per the germline V gene, CDR1 is SGDLS and CDR2 is YYNGEE. The CDR3 has 17 residues. V lost 1 base to trimming and J lost 0 bases; unmatched junction nucleotides: 8. CDR3 loop: CASSVPDSGGSTDTQYF. CDR3 DNA sequence: TGTGCCAGCAGCGTACCTGACTCGGGGGGTAGCACAGATACGCAGTATTTT.

This clonotype was recorded many times. The chain links TRBV6-5 to TRBJ1-2; possibly TRBD1 for D (5 bases). Germline CDR1 MNHEY, CDR2 SVGAGI. This CDR3 spans 15 amino acids. V shed 1 base and J shed 6 bases, with 15 bases lying between them. CDR3 in amino acids: CASSYYGDLFNGYTF. CDR3 bases: TGTGCCAGCAGTTACTACGGGGACCTTTTTAATGGCTACACCTTC.